This record covers a single T cell receptor beta chain. Using immunoSEQ multiplex PCR, the repertoire was profiled, and TCRdb retains in-frame clones only, with some absent. The repertoire holds about 91,000 clones, 96% seen once, with around 0.03% in the top ten. These data come from a study of siplizumab effects on memory and regulatory T cells. CDR3 length: 13 residues. Germline V CDR1 and CDR2: SGHDN, FVKESK. The ends were cut back, 4 bases at V and 2 bases at J, with 8 bases in the middle. The genes are TRBV14 and TRBJ2-5, with D maybe TRBD2 (5 bases). The sample comprised naive CD4+ T cells sorted from blood. This clonotype was sampled from a human donor in good health. The DNA of the CDR3 is TGTGCCAGCAGCCGCCCGGGGCAAGAGACCCAGTACTTC. As protein: CASSRPGQETQYF.